The TCR beta chain described here comes from a study of shared clonotypes between healthy human individuals. Study-wide points: Compared with memory subsets, naive subsets generally had larger estimated richness. Clonotype sharing among donors likely depends on sequencing depth.

Naive CD8 populations comprised CD45RO-negative cells positively selected for CCR7, excluding terminally differentiated effector memory CD45RA+ cells. Authors' methods: With immunoSEQ giving junction-only sequences and no quality scores, filtering differed. Using immunoSEQ multiplex PCR, the repertoire was profiled, and TCRdb retains in-frame clones only, with some absent. D and trimming come from the DNA, and the V and J calls and clone size come from that table. The repertoire holds around 2.1 million clones, with about 93% as singletons. The germline V gene has CDR1 SGHDT and CDR2 YYEEEE. V lost 2 bases and J lost 7, with 15 bases in between. The CDR3 loop spans 14 amino acids. This clone was counted between two and nine times. Its antigen is not identified.

The source of this sequence is a man aged 18 to 29 in good health. Some clones in this sample may be carry-over from other donors' samples. The sequencing sample was made of naive CD8+ T cells from PBMCs. The rearrangement uses TRBV5-6 and TRBJ1-1; possible D gene TRBD1, 5 bases. The CDR3 DNA reads as TGTGCCAGCAGCTTTATTGGGGCACGGGGTGAAGCTTTCTTT. Encoded protein: CASSFIGARGEAFF.